Sequencing of this TCR beta chain was carried out in a study of vaccination effects on CD4 cells after COVID-19. Germline loops: CDR1 SGHVS, CDR2 FQNEAQ. The length of the CDR3 is 13 residues. Between the trimmed V and J ends, which lost 4 bases and 3 bases, there was a span of 8 bases. Pools of viral peptides were used by the ViraFEST assay to expand antigen-specific CD4+ T cells ahead of sequencing. CD4+ T cells were isolated after around 10 days of culture. Nucleocapsid antibody tests were negative, and the vaccine recipients had no prior SARS-CoV-2 infection. The culture medium for 1.5 million to 2 million PBMC per well included approximately 10 IU/ml IL-2 and around 10 ug/ml peptides. The assay was immunoSEQ multiplex PCR, and TCRdb's table has in-frame clones only and misses some. The sample carries some 77,000 clones, approximately 79% recorded once. A remark on this clone: Antigen unknown.

The rearrangement uses TRBV7-8 and TRBJ2-3, with D unclear. The sequenced sample was CD4+ T cells from PBMCs cultured with HCoV-OC43 spike peptides, obtained before COVID-19 vaccination. Subset reported: HCoV-OC43 spike overlapping peptide pool stimulation. The receptor comes from a human donor who received a COVID-19 vaccine. The CDR3 bases are TGTGCCAGCAGCTCCCGATGGACAGATACGCAGTATTTT. Translating it yields CASSSRWTDTQYF.